This T cell receptor beta chain came from a study of T-cell reconstitution after alpha-beta-depleted transplantation in children. During its preparation, the TCRbeta library received unique molecular identifiers. TCRdb ran MiXCR on the PCR reads and lists one entry per CDR3 protein. This table holds a few hundred thousand distinct CDR3 sequences, approximately 10% found once. This clonotype was seen repeatedly, ten times or more. V was clipped by 2 bases and J by 4 bases, with 8 bases between them. Germline-derived CDR1 and CDR2 are LGHDT and YNNKEL (reference sequence). This CDR3 contains 13 residues.

Sequencing used PBMCs from the stem cell graft donor, obtained from the stem cell graft. The chain employs TRBV3-1 and TRBJ1-1; D is unresolved. The origin of this receptor is a human donor who donated a stem cell graft to a child with acute lymphoblastic leukemia. As DNA, the CDR3 is TGTGCCAGCAGCCAACCCGACGGCACTGAAGCTTTCTTT. It specifies CASSQPDGTEAFF.